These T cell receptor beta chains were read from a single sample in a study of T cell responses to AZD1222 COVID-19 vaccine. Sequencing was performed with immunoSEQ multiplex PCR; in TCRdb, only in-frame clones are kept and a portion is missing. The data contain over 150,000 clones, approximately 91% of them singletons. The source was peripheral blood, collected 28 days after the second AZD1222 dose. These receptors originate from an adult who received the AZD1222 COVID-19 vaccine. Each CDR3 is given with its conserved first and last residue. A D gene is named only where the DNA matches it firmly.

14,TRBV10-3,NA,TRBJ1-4,CAISEGRGVEKLFF,TGTGCCATCAGTGAGGGTAGGGGCGTGGAAAAACTGTTTTTT
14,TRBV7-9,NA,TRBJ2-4,CASSLAKTENIQYF,TGTGCCAGCAGCTTAGCAAAGACAGAAAACATTCAGTACTTC
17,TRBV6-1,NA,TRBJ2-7,CASSGGRTVAKGREQYF,TGTGCCAGCAGTGGGGGGAGGACGGTTGCGAAGGGTCGCGAGCAGTACTTC
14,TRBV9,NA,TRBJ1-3,CASSKTGTGNTIYF,TGTGCCAGCAGCAAAACAGGGACCGGGAACACCATATATTTT
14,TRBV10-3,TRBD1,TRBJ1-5,CAIGRTGGNQPQHF,TGTGCCATCGGGAGGACAGGGGGCAATCAGCCCCAGCATTTT
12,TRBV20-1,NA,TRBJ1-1,CSAIDRHTEAFF,TGCAGTGCTATTGACAGACACACTGAAGCTTTCTTT
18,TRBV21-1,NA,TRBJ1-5,CASSSFRDRVYSNQPQHF,TGTGCCAGCAGTAGTTTCCGGGACAGGGTCTATAGCAATCAGCCCCAGCATTTT
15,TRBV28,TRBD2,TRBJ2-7,CASSLLSGKIYEQYF,TGTGCCAGCAGTCTCCTTAGCGGGAAGATATACGAGCAGTACTTC
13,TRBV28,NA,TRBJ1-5,CASSQGGNQPQHF,TGTGCCAGCAGTCAGGGTGGCAATCAGCCCCAGCATTTT
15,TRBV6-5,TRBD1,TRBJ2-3,CASSAGQGEGDTQYF,TGTGCCAGCAGCGCCGGACAGGGGGAAGGGGATACGCAGTATTTT
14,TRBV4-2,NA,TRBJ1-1,CASSQESGVGTSFF,TGTGCCAGCAGCCAAGAGAGCGGCGTTGGGACGTCTTTCTTT